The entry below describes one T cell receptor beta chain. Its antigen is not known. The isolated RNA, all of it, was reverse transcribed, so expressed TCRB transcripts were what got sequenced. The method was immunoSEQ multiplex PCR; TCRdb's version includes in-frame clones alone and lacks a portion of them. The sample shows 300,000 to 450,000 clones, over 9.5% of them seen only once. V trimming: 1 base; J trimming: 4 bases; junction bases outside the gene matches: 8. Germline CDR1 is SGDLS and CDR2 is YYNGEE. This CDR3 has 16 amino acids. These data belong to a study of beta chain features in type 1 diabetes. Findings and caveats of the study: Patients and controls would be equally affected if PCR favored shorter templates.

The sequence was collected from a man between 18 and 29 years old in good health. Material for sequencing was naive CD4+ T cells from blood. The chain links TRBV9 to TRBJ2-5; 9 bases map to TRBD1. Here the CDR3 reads CASSVSGQGLIETQYF. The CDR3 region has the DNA TGTGCCAGCAGCGTATCTGGACAGGGGCTCATAGAGACCCAGTACTTC.